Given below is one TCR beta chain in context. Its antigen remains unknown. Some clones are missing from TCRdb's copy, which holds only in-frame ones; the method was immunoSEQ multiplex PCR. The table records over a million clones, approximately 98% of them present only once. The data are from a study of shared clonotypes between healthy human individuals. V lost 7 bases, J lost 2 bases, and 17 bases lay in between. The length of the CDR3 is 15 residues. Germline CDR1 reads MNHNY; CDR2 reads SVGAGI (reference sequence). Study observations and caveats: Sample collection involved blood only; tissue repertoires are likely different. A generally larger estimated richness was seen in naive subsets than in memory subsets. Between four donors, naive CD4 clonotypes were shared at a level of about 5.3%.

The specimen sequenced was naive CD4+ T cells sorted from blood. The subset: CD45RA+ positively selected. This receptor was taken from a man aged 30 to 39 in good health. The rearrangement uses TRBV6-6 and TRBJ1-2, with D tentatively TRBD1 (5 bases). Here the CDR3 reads CASTKGRGGNYGYTF. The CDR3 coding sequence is TGTGCCAGCACCAAGGGGCGGGGAGGGAACTATGGCTACACCTTC.